The present T cell receptor beta chain was sequenced within a study of shared clonotypes between healthy human individuals. Whole-study context: Samples came from two female and a few male donors aged 18 to 49.

Here immunoSEQ multiplex PCR was the method, and the copy in TCRdb shows in-frame clones only, minus some. Of about 2.2 million clones detected, around 93% appear once; the ten largest clones hold approximately 1.7%. Only CD45RO-negative cells positively selected for CCR7 counted as naive CD8 cells, so terminally differentiated effector memory CD45RA+ cells were excluded. Per germline, CDR1 SGDLS and CDR2 YYNGEE. The CDR3 sequence is 15 residues long. Trimming stripped 3 bases from V and 0 bases from J, with 12 bases between. The V gene is TRBV9, the J gene TRBJ1-2; TRBD1 might be the D (6 bases). Input material: naive CD8+ T cells from PBMCs. This clonotype was obtained from a man between 18 and 29 years old in good health. Some clones in this sample may be carry-over from other donors' samples. CDR3 amino acids: CASSAGQPTNYGYTF. The DNA of the CDR3 is TGTGCCAGCAGCGCCGGACAGCCTACTAACTATGGCTACACCTTC.